This paragraph covers one T cell receptor (beta chain) sequence. This clone turned up a few times. No antigen is known for it. Base qualities were left out, and no much larger clone turns up one base away. Counted from cysteine to phenylalanine, this CDR3 has 14 amino acids. Only the CDR3 region is kept as DNA, spanning 42 bases read in frame from base 1. The germline V gene encodes CDR1 LNHDA and CDR2 SQIVND (reference sequence). V gives up 10 bases and J gives up 2 bases, and the segment between their germline ends measures 14 bases. Each sample was amplified as two independent genomic DNA replicates: 0.5 to 0.65 ug for blood and 1.5 ug for tumor or normal breast. Following the manufacturer's instructions, the ImmunoSeq Intro kit was used to carry out TCRB sequencing on genomic DNA. Multiplex PCR ran roughly 30 cycles with proprietary primers and spike-in control sequences for absolute quantification. Single-end 150-bp reads were used to sequence an 87-bp fragment spanning the CDR3 plus the flanking V and J genes. Each lane of an Illumina MiSeq using version 3.0 chemistry carried seven multiplexed samples, with two replicates per sample. As for the original processing: The vendor's proprietary pipeline processed the raw data and merged both replicates into a single result for each sample. Productive rearrangements sharing the V-gene family, CDR3 amino acid sequence and J-gene segment were defined as clonotypes. To compute clonality, the normalized Shannon entropy (Pielou evenness) of TCRB abundances was subtracted from 1. T cell density was estimated by dividing total templates by the number of input cells inferred from the DNA input amount. Recon was used with default parameters to estimate total repertoire diversity and clonality. Clonotypes with over 0.1% abundance in tumor and at least 32-fold higher abundance in tumor than in normal breast were defined as tumor-enriched. TCRdb re-hosts the immuneACCESS table, in-frame sequences only. Its copies lack some clones; in the studies checked, an unresolved V gene accounts for under half of them, and the cause for the rest is not known. That table gives V, J and clone size, and the DNA gave D and trimming. The sample has approximately 39,000 clones on record, roughly 70% of them singletons. Over 6% of the sample goes to the ten largest clones.

The study profiled bulk TCR beta-chain repertoires in matched peripheral blood, tumor and adjacent normal breast tissue taken from fewer than 20 patients with early-stage breast cancer. Before surgery, roughly 4.5-11 mL of whole blood was collected in EDTA tubes and processed within 2 hours. Ficoll-Paque centrifugation in SepMate-50 tubes was used to isolate peripheral blood mononuclear cells. PBMCs were cryopreserved in aliquots of roughly 1.8 to 4 million cells in approximately 90% FBS with about 10% DMSO and kept in liquid nitrogen. The Qiagen AllPrep DNA/RNA Mini kit was used to extract genomic DNA. This entry comes from a study of early stage breast cancer tumors (dated by TCRdb to about 2017). In the study overall: Of the approximately 15 invasive breast tumors, some twelve were found to be estrogen receptor-positive, progesterone receptor-positive and HER2-negative. On average, each sample got about 9.3-fold read coverage. Most of the 12 ER+/PR+/HER2- tumors were invasive ductal carcinomas, while the other four were invasive lobular carcinomas. A total of 2,651,842 templates, representing about 1.1 million unique clonotypes, were detected across all samples.

On the study overall, not on this receptor specifically: Enriched TCRB sequences shared across patients were mostly commonly generated sequences, unlikely to play an important role in the tumor microenvironment. Tumors showed 2 to 2.5-fold higher T cell density and higher clonality than adjacent normal breast tissue. Greater similarity was observed between blood and normal breast repertoires than between blood and tumor repertoires, and tumor was distinguished from normal in about 90% of the 16 patients when each tissue was compared with blood. Because the cohort was small, a breakdown by tumor subtype could not be done. Bulk genomic DNA sequencing of unsorted cells missed chain pairing and functional markers such as CD4, CD8 and FOXP3.

The sequencing input was blood. The source of this sequence is a person in their sixties or seventies with breast cancer. The sequence links TRBV19 to TRBJ2-2; D gene: possibly TRBD1, on 6 matching bases. For the CDR3, the sequence is CATQTGINTGELFF. The nucleotides are TGTGCCACACAAACAGGGATAAACACCGGGGAGCTGTTTTTT.